The following is a T cell receptor (beta chain) sequence with its context. Repertoires were generated with immunoSEQ multiplex PCR, while TCRdb's copy carries only in-frame clones and drops some. This sample has around 200,000 clones; approximately 85% occur once, and the top ten carry more than 5%. The data were obtained in a study of blood T cell repertoires in COVID-19. The CDR3 runs to 14 residues. Germline V lookup: CDR1 SGHTA, CDR2 FQGTGA. V was cut by 0 bases and J by 6 bases, with 12 bases left in between. The receptor was isolated from a man aged 35-49 years who had recovered from COVID-19. This chain links TRBV7-3 with TRBJ2-7; maybe TRBD2 (5 bases). The sample consisted of PBMCs or T cells enriched from blood (not recorded which). CDR3 residues: CASSLTASSGEQYF. The CDR3, as DNA: TGTGCCAGCAGCTTAACGGCTAGCTCGGGCGAGCAGTACTTC.